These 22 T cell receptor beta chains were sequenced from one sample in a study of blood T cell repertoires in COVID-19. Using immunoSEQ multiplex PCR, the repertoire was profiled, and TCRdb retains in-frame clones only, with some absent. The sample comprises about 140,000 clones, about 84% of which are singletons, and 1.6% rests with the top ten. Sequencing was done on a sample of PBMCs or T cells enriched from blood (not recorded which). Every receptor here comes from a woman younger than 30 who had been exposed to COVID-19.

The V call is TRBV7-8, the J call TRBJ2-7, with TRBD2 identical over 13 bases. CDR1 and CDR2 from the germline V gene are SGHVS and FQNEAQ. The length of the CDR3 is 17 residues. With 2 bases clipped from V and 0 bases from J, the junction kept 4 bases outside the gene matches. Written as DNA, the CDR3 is TGTGCCAGCAGCTTAACATGGACTAGCGGGAGCTCCTACGAGCAGTACTTC. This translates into CASSLTWTSGSSYEQYF. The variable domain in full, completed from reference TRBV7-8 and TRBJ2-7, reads GAGVSQSPRYKVAKRGQDVALRCDPISGHVSLFWYQQALGQGPEFLTYFQNEAQLDKSGLPSDRFFAERPEGSVSTLKIQRTQQEDSAVYLCASSLTWTSGSSYEQYFGPGTRLTVT.

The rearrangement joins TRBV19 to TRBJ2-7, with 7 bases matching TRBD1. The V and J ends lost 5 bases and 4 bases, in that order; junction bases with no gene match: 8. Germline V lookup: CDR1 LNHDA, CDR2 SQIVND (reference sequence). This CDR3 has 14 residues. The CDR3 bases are TGTGCCAGTAGTCCGGGACAGAAATTATACGAGCAGTACTTC. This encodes CASSPGQKLYEQYF.

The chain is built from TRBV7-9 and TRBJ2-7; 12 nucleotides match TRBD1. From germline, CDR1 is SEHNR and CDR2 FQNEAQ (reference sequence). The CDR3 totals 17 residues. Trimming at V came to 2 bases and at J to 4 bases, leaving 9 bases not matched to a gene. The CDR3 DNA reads TGTGCCAGCAGCTTACTCGGGGGGACAGGGGGCTTATACGAGCAGTACTTC. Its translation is CASSLLGGTGGLYEQYF.

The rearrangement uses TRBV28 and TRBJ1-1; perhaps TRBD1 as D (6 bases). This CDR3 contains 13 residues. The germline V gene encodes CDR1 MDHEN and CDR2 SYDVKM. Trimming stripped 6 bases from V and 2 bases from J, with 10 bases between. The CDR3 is CASRRTVNTEAFF. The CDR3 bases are TGTGCCAGCAGGCGGACAGTTAACACTGAAGCTTTCTTT.

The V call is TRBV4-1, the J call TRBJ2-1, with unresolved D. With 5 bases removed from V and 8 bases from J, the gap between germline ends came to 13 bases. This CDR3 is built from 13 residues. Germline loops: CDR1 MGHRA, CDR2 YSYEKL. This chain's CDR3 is CASSVAESDEQFF. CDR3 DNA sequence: TGCGCCAGCAGCGTCGCGGAGTCCGATGAGCAGTTCTTC.

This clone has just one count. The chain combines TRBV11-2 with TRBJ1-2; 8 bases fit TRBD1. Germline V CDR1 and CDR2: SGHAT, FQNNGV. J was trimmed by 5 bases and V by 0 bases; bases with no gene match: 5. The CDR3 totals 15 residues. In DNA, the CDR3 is TGTGCCAGCAGCTTAGAAGGACAGGGACATTATGGCTACACCTTC. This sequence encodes CASSLEGQGHYGYTF.

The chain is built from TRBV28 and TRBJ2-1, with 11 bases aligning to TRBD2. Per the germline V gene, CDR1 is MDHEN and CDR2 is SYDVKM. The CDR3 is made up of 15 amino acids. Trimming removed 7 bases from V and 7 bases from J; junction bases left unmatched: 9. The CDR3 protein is CASTILAGVGNEQFF. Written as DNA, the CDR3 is TGTGCCAGCACCATACTAGCGGGAGTGGGTAATGAGCAGTTCTTC.

CDR3 region: CASSLLAGVDNEQFF. The DNA for the CDR3 is TGTGCCAGCAGCTTATTAGCGGGAGTGGATAATGAGCAGTTCTTC. The rearrangement joins TRBV7-3 to TRBJ2-1; 9 bases map to TRBD2. V was clipped by 2 bases and J by 7 bases; unmatched bases: 6. Germline assignment: CDR1 SGHTA and CDR2 FQGTGA. This CDR3 comprises 15 residues.

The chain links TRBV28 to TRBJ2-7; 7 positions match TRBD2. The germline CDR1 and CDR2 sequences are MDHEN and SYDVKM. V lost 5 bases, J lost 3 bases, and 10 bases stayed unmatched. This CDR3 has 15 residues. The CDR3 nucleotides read TGTGCCAGCAGTCCCCTGGCGGGAGTAGACTACGAGCAGTACTTC. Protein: CASSPLAGVDYEQYF. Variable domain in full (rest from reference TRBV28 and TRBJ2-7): DVKVTQSSRYLVKRTGEKVFLECVQDMDHENMFWYRQDPGLGLRLIYFSYDVKMKEKGDIPEGYSVSREKKERFSLILESASTNQTSMYLCASSPLAGVDYEQYFGPGTRLTVT.

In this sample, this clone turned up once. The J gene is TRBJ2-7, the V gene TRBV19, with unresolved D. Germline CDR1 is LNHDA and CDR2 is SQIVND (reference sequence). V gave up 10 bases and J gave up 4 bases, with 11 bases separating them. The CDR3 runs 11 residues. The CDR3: CATRRGYEQYF. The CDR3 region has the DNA TGTGCCACCCGGCGAGGTTACGAGCAGTACTTC.

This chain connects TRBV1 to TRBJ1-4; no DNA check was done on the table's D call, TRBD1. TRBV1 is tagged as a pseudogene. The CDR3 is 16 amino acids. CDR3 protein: CTSSPPRTGEGEKLFF. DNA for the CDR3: TGCACCAGCAGCCCCCCTCGGACAGGGGAGGGGGAAAAACTGTTTTTT.

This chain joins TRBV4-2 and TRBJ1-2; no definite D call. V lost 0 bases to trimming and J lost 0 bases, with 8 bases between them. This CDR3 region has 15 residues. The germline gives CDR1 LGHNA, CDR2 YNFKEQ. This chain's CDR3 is CASSQDINTNYGYTF. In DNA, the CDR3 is TGTGCCAGCAGCCAAGATATTAACACTAACTATGGCTACACCTTC.

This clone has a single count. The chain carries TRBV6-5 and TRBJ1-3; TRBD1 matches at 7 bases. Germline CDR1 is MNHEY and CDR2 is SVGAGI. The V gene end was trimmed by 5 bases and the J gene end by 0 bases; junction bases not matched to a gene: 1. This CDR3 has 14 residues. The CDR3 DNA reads TGTGCCAGCAGTCCAGGGGGCTCTGGAAACACCATATATTTT. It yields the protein CASSPGGSGNTIYF.

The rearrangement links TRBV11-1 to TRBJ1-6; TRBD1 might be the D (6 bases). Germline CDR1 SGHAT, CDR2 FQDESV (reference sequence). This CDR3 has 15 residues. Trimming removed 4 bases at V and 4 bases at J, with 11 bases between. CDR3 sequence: CASSSERGYNSPLHF. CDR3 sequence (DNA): TGTGCCAGCAGCTCCGAGAGGGGGTATAATTCACCCCTCCACTTT.

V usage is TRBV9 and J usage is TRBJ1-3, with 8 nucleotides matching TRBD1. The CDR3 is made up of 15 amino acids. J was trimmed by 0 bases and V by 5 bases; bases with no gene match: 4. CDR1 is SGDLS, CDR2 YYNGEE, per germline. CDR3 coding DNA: TGTGCCAGCAGTGTCCAGGGGGCCTCTGGAAACACCATATATTTT. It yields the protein CASSVQGASGNTIYF.

The CDR3 nucleotides are TGTGCCAGCAGGCGGGACAGGGGGCTCGGGGAGCTGTTTTTT. It is translated as CASRRDRGLGELFF. This rearrangement joins TRBV6-4 to TRBJ2-2; 12 nucleotides match TRBD1. Germline V lookup: CDR1 MRHNA, CDR2 SNTAGT. The V and J ends lost 6 bases and 7 bases, in that order; junction bases with no gene match: 3. The CDR3 has 14 residues.

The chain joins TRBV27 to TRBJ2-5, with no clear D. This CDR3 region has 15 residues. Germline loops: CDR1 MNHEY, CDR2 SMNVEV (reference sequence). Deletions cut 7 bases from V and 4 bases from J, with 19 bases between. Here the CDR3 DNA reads TGTGCCAGCACCCCGATGTTCGGTTTCGCAGAGACCCAGTACTTC. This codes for CASTPMFGFAETQYF.

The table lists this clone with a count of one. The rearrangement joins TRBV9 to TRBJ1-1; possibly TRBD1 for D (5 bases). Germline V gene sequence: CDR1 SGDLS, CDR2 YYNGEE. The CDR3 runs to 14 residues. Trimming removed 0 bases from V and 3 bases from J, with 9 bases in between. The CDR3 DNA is TGTGCCAGCAGCGTAGGGGGCGCGGACACTGAAGCTTTCTTT. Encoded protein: CASSVGGADTEAFF.

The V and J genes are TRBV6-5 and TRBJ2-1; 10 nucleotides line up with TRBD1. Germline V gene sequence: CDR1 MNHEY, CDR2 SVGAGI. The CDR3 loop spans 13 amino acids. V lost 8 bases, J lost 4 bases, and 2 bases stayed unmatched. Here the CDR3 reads CASRDRGYNEQFF. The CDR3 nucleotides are TGTGCCAGCCGGGACAGGGGATACAATGAGCAGTTCTTC.

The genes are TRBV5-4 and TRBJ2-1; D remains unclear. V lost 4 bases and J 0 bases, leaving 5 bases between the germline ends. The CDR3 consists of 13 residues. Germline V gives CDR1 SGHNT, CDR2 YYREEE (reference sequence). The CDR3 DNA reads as TGTGCCAGCAGCCCGAGCTCCTACAATGAGCAGTTCTTC. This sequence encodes CASSPSSYNEQFF. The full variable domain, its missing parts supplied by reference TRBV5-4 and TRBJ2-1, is ETGVTQSPTHLIKTRGQQVTLRCSSQSGHNTVSWYQQALGQGPQFIFQYYREEENGRGNFPPRFSGLQFPNYSSELNVNALELDDSALYLCASSPSSYNEQFFGPGTRLTVL.

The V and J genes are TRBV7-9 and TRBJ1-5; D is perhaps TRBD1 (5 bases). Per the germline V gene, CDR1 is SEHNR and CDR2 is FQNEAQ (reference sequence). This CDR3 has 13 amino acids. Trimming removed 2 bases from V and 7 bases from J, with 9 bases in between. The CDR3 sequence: CASSLITGQPQHF. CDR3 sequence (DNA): TGTGCCAGCAGCTTAATCACAGGACAGCCCCAGCATTTT.

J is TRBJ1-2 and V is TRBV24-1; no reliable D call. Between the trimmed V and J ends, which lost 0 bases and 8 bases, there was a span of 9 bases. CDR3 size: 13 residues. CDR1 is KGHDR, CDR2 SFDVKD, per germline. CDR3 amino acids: CATSDLPDTGYTF. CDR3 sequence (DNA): TGTGCCACCAGTGATTTGCCCGACACAGGCTACACCTTC.